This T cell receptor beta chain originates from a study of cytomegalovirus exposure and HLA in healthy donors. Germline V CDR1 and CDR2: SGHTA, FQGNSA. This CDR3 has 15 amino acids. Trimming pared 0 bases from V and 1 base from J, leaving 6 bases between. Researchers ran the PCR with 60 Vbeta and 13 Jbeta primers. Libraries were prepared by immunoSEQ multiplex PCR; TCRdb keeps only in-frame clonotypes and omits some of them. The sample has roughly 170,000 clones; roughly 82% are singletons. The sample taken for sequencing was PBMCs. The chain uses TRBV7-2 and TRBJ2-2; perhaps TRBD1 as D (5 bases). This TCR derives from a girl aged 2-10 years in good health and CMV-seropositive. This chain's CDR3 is CASSLAGVNTGELFF. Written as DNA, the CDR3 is TGTGCCAGCAGCTTAGCAGGGGTGAACACCGGGGAGCTGTTTTTT. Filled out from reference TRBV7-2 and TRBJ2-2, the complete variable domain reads GAGVSQSPSNKVTEKGKDVELRCDPISGHTALYWYRQSLGQGLEFLIYFQGNSAPDKSGLPSDRFSAERTGGSVSTLTIQRTQQEDSAVYLCASSLAGVNTGELFFGEGSRLTVL.